This entry lists 23 T cell receptor beta chains sequenced from one sample in a study of blood T cell repertoires in COVID-19. TCRdb's table, derived via immunoSEQ multiplex PCR, lists solely in-frame clones and lacks some. The sample consists of roughly 320,000 clones, 85% to 90% of them appearing once. The sequencing input was peripheral blood. These receptor sequences come from a man in his 70s with acute or convalescent COVID-19.

The chain has TRBV11-2 and TRBJ2-3, with D perhaps matching TRBD1 (6 bases). The germline gives CDR1 SGHAT, CDR2 FQNNGV. Trimming shortened V by 5 bases and J by 1 base, and 13 bases separated the two germline ends. This CDR3 has 15 residues. This chain's CDR3 is CASSPRQARTDTQYF. CDR3 nucleotides: TGTGCCAGCAGCCCCCGACAGGCCCGCACAGATACGCAGTATTTT.

The rearrangement uses TRBV5-4 and TRBJ2-7; TRBD2 is a possible D gene (5 bases). V gave up 4 bases and J gave up 2 bases, with 10 bases separating them. This CDR3 comprises 13 residues. Germline V gene data show CDR1 as SGHNT and CDR2 as YYREEE (reference sequence). This CDR3 reads CASSEQRTYEQYF. The CDR3 DNA is TGTGCCAGCAGCGAACAGCGGACCTACGAGCAGTACTTC.

The chain links TRBV7-8 to TRBJ2-1, with a weak D call TRBD1 (5 bases). With 1 base removed from V and 0 bases from J, the gap between germline ends came to 10 bases. The CDR3 is made up of 16 amino acids. Germline V gene sequence: CDR1 SGHVS, CDR2 FQNEAQ. The CDR3 nucleotides read TGTGCCAGCAGCTTAGAAGGGGCTGTCTCCTACAATGAGCAGTTCTTC. Translating it yields CASSLEGAVSYNEQFF.

This clone was seen a few times. The gene calls are TRBV30 and TRBJ1-3; possible D gene TRBD1, 5 bases. The ends were cut back, 4 bases at V and 0 bases at J, with 13 bases in the middle. The germline V gene encodes CDR1 GTSNPN and CDR2 SVGIG (reference sequence). This CDR3 spans 15 amino acids. The CDR3 DNA follows: TGTGCCTGGAAAAAGCCCGACAGCTCTGGAAACACCATATATTTT. Amino acid sequence: CAWKKPDSSGNTIYF.

V is TRBV12-3 or TRBV12-4 and J is TRBJ2-1; tentative D call: TRBD2 (5 bases). Trimming removed 8 bases from V and 3 bases from J, with 11 bases in between. The CDR3 loop spans 13 amino acids. The CDR3 DNA sequence: TGTGCCAGCCTAGAGGGCGACTACAATGAGCAGTTCTTC. Amino acid sequence: CASLEGDYNEQFF.

About this clone itself: Other nucleotide sequences from this sample produce the same CDR3. J is TRBJ2-5 and V is TRBV24-1, with TRBD1 matching over 8 bases. Germline V gene sequence: CDR1 KGHDR, CDR2 SFDVKD. The V segment lost 3 bases and the J segment 5 bases; nucleotides outside the gene matches: 7. The CDR3 is 15 residues long. CDR3 amino acids: CATSDPQGAGETQYF. Here the CDR3 DNA reads TGTGCCACCAGTGATCCCCAGGGGGCGGGGGAGACCCAGTACTTC.

The chain couples TRBV3-1 (or the pseudogene TRBV3-2) to TRBJ2-7, with 9 nucleotides matching TRBD2. From germline, CDR1 is LGHDT and CDR2 YNNKEL (reference sequence). The CDR3 covers 14 residues. After removal of 1 base from V and 2 bases from J, the junction contained 0 bases not matched to a gene. CDR3 in amino acids: CASSQGTSAYEQYF. CDR3 DNA sequence: TGTGCCAGCAGCCAAGGGACTAGCGCCTACGAGCAGTACTTC.

This clone was seen only once. The V gene is TRBV15, the J gene TRBJ1-3; D possibly corresponds to TRBD1 (5 bases). The CDR3 is 17 amino acids. V gave up 0 bases and J gave up 2 bases, with 14 bases separating them. The V gene's germline CDR1 is LNHNV and CDR2 YYDKDF (reference sequence). DNA for the CDR3: TGTGCCACCAGCAGAGATCCAGGCAGGGCTACTGGAAACACCATATATTTT. Its protein is CATSRDPGRATGNTIYF.

The chain combines TRBV7-8 with TRBJ2-2; the D gene is possibly TRBD2 (6 bases). Germline-derived CDR1 and CDR2 are SGHVS and FQNEAQ. V was pared by 0 bases and J by 3 bases, with 8 bases between. This CDR3 is 15 amino acids long. CDR3 coding DNA: TGTGCCAGCAGCTTAGCGGGAGGTCACACCGGGGAGCTGTTTTTT. It is translated as CASSLAGGHTGELFF.

V gene TRBV9 combines with J gene TRBJ2-3; D ambiguous. V shed 0 bases and J shed 0 bases, with 5 bases lying between them. CDR3 size: 14 residues. Germline loops: CDR1 SGDLS, CDR2 YYNGEE. CDR3 in amino acids: CASSVGPSTDTQYF. CDR3 nucleotides: TGTGCCAGCAGCGTAGGTCCTAGCACAGATACGCAGTATTTT.

The rearrangement uses TRBV15 and TRBJ1-4, with 8 positions matching TRBD1. Germline-derived CDR1 and CDR2 are LNHNV and YYDKDF (reference sequence). J gave up 4 bases and V 2 bases, and 6 bases lay outside the gene matches. The length of the CDR3 is 16 residues. The CDR3 region has the DNA TGTGCCACCAGCAGAACACCGGGACAGGTTAATGAAAAACTGTTTTTT. As protein: CATSRTPGQVNEKLFF.

The chain is built from TRBV4-1 and TRBJ2-5, with 8 positions matching TRBD2. Germline V gives CDR1 MGHRA, CDR2 YSYEKL. The V and J ends lost 1 base and 5 bases, in that order; junction bases with no gene match: 9. This CDR3 region has 16 residues. CDR3 residues: CASSQARGGLYETQYF. The CDR3 bases are TGCGCCAGCAGCCAAGCCCGGGGGGGCCTTTATGAGACCCAGTACTTC.

This sequence joins TRBV29-1 and TRBJ2-7; 10 bases fit TRBD2. Germline loops: CDR1 SQVTM, CDR2 ANQGSEA. V trimming: 2 bases; J trimming: 3 bases; junction bases outside the gene matches: 4. This CDR3 has 14 amino acids. DNA for the CDR3: TGCAGCGTTGAACTACTAGCGGGGAACTACGAGCAGTACTTC. This sequence encodes CSVELLAGNYEQYF.

The chain is built from TRBV24-1 and TRBJ1-5; no clear D gene. The germline V and J ends were trimmed by 3 bases and 4 bases, with 6 bases remaining between them. CDR3 length: 13 residues. In germline, CDR1 is KGHDR, CDR2 SFDVKD. The CDR3 is CATSDGRNQPQHF. In nucleotides, the CDR3 is TGTGCCACCAGTGATGGCAGAAATCAGCCCCAGCATTTT.

The V and J genes are TRBV18 and TRBJ2-5, with 8 positions matching TRBD1. V lost 3 bases to trimming and J lost 4 bases; unmatched junction nucleotides: 10. This CDR3 region has 16 residues. Per germline, CDR1 KGHSH and CDR2 LQKENI. CDR3 sequence (DNA): TGTGCCAGCTCACCGACCGGGACAGGAGGCGTAGAGACCCAGTACTTC. Encoded protein: CASSPTGTGGVETQYF. The complete variable domain, with remaining parts taken from reference TRBV18 and TRBJ2-5, reads NAGVMQNPRHLVRRRGQEARLRCSPMKGHSHVYWYRQLPEEGLKFMVYLQKENIIDESGMPKERFSAEFPKEGPSILRIQQVVRGDSAAYFCASSPTGTGGVETQYFGPGTRLLVL.

The chain carries TRBV6-2 or TRBV6-3 and TRBJ1-6; the D gene is possibly TRBD1 (6 bases). This CDR3 comprises 14 residues. Trimming pared 6 bases from V and 7 bases from J, leaving 13 bases between. Germline V gene sequence: CDR1 MNHEY, CDR2 SVGEGT. The DNA for the CDR3 is TGTGCCAGCAGCTGGACAGACGAGAATTCACCCCTCCACTTT. Translated, it gives CASSWTDENSPLHF.

This chain joins TRBV3-1 (or the pseudogene TRBV3-2) and TRBJ1-5, with D unclear. The germline gives CDR1 LGHDT, CDR2 YNNKEL (reference sequence). Trimming removed 1 base at V and 6 bases at J, with 4 bases between. There are 12 residues in the CDR3. DNA of the CDR3: TGTGCCAGCAGCCAAGGGGCTCAGCCCCAGCATTTT. It specifies CASSQGAQPQHF.

V and J are TRBV28 and TRBJ2-2; 7 bases match TRBD1. Germline trimming cut 3 bases from V and 4 bases from J; bases unmatched to any gene: 5. Germline CDR1 MDHEN, CDR2 SYDVKM. The CDR3 has 15 residues. For the CDR3, the DNA is TGTGCCAGCAGTTTCCCGGGACAGCGCACCGGGGAGCTGTTTTTT. This translates into CASSFPGQRTGELFF.

This rearrangement joins TRBV6-5 to TRBJ2-1, with 11 bases aligning to TRBD2. In germline, CDR1 is MNHEY, CDR2 SVGAGI. V lost 5 bases and J lost 9; bases outside the gene matches: 6. This CDR3 spans 14 amino acids. CDR3 DNA: TGTGCCAGCAGTCCGGGACTAGCGGCCCGTGAGCAGTTCTTC. Translating gives CASSPGLAAREQFF.

The V gene is TRBV3-1 (or the pseudogene TRBV3-2), the J gene TRBJ1-4, with 7 bases aligning to TRBD1. The CDR3 length is 14 residues. The V and J ends lost 8 bases and 5 bases, in that order; junction bases with no gene match: 8. Germline V CDR1 and CDR2: LGHDT, YNNKEL (reference sequence). CDR3 protein: CASGLTGTNEKLFF. CDR3 in DNA: TGTGCCAGCGGATTGACAGGGACCAATGAAAAACTGTTTTTT.

The chain joins TRBV18 to TRBJ1-6; D is perhaps TRBD1 (6 bases). V lost 3 bases, J lost 8 bases, and 14 bases lay in between. The CDR3 extends over 15 amino acids. CDR1 and CDR2 from the germline V gene are KGHSH and LQKENI. The CDR3 DNA sequence: TGTGCCAGCTCACCCAACAGGGTTACTGATTCACCCCTCCACTTT. It is translated as CASSPNRVTDSPLHF. The full variable domain, its missing parts supplied by reference TRBV18 and TRBJ1-6, is NAGVMQNPRHLVRRRGQEARLRCSPMKGHSHVYWYRQLPEEGLKFMVYLQKENIIDESGMPKERFSAEFPKEGPSILRIQQVVRGDSAAYFCASSPNRVTDSPLHFGNGTRLTVT.

The count of this clone is one. The chain links TRBV19 to TRBJ1-4, with D possibly matching TRBD1 (5 bases). The CDR3 extends over 14 amino acids. Germline lookup yields CDR1 LNHDA and CDR2 SQIVND (reference sequence). Trimming removed 4 bases at V and 9 bases at J, with 15 bases between. CDR3 loop: CASSRQTLTKKLFF. The CDR3 coding sequence is TGTGCCAGTAGTAGACAGACCCTTACTAAAAAACTGTTTTTT.

This clone occurred a few times. The V call is TRBV4-3, the J call TRBJ1-2, with D possibly TRBD1 on 5 matching bases. CDR3 size: 17 residues. Germline-derived CDR1 and CDR2 are LGHNA and YSLEER. Trimming removed 0 bases from V and 1 base from J, with 15 bases in between. The CDR3 coding sequence is TGCGCCAGCAGCCAAGAGTATGTTTACGGACATAACTATGGCTACACCTTC. This translates into CASSQEYVYGHNYGYTF.